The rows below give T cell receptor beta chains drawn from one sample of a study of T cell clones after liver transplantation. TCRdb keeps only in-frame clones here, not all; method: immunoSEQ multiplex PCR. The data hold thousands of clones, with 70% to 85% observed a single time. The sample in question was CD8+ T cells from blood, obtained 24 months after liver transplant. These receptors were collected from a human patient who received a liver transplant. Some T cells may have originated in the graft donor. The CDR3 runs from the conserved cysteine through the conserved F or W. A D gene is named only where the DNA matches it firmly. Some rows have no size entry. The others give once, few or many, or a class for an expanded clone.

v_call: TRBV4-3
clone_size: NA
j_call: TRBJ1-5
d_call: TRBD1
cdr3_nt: TGCGCCAGCAGCCATGAACCGGGACAGGGGACCGATGGCAATCAGCCCCAGCATTTT
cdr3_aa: CASSHEPGQGTDGNQPQHF

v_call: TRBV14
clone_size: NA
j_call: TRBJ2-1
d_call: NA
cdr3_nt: TGTGCCAGCAGCCAAGTTGGGTTTTCCTACAATGAGCAGTTCTTC
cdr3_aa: CASSQVGFSYNEQFF

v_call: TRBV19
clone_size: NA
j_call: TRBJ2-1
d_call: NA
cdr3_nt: TGTGCCAGTAGTATCGGGGGACTCTACAATGAGCAGTTCTTC
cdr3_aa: CASSIGGLYNEQFF

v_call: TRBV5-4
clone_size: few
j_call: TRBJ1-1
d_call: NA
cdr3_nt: TGTGCCAGCAGCTTTTGGCTGAACACTGAAGCTTTCTTT
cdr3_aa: CASSFWLNTEAFF

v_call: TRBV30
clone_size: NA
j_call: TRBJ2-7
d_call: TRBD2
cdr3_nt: TGTGCCTGGAGGGGCGGGGGGGGCGAGCAGTACTTC
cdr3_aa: CAWRGGGGEQYF

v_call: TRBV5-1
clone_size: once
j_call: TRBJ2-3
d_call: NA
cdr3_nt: TGTGCCAGCAGCGGGGACAGTTGGTTAGATACGCAGTATTTT
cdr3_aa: CASSGDSWLDTQYF

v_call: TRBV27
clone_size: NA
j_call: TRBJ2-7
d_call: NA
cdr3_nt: TGTGCCAGCAGTTCACCGGAACTTGGGAACTACGAGCAGTACTTC
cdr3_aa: CASSSPELGNYEQYF

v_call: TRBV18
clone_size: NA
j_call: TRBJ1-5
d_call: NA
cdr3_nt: TGTGCCAGCTCACCCCCCGGCAATCAGCCCCAGCATTTT
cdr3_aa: CASSPPGNQPQHF

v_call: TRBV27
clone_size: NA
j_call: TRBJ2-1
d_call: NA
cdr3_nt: TGTGCCAGCAGTTTTACCCCGGCAGGTGTTGTCGATGAGCAGTTCTTC
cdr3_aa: CASSFTPAGVVDEQFF

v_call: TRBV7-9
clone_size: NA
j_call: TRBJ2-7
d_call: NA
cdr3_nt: TGTGCCAGCAGCTTAGAGGGGGGGGCATCCGGGCAGTACTTC
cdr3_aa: CASSLEGGASGQYF

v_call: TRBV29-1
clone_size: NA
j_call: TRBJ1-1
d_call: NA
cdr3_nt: TGCAGCGTTGATCGAGGATGGAACACTGAAGCTTTCTTT
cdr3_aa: CSVDRGWNTEAFF

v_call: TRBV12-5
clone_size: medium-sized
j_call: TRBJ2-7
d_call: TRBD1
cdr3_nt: TGTGCTAGTGGTTTGGCCCAAACAGGGGACTACGAGCAGTACTTC
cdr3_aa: CASGLAQTGDYEQYF

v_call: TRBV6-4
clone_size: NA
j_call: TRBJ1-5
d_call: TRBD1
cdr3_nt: TGTGCCAGCAGTGACTCTCCTTCTATTCAGGGGGATCAGCCCCAGCATTTT
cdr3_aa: CASSDSPSIQGDQPQHF

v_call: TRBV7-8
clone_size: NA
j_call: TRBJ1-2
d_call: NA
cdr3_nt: TGTGCCAGCATCACCTATGGGGAGCAACATGGCTACACCTTC
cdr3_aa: CASITYGEQHGYTF

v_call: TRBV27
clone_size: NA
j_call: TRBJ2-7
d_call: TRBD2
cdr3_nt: TGTGCCAGCAGTTTACAAACTAGCGGGAGAAGCGAGCAGTACTTC
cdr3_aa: CASSLQTSGRSEQYF

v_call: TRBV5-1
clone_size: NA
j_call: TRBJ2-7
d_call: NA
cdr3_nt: TGCGCCAGCAGCTTGGAGGCGGGCGAGCAGTACTTC
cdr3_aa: CASSLEAGEQYF

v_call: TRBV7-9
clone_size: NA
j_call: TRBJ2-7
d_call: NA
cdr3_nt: TGTGCCAGCAGCTTCCCGGAGAGGGGGGTGGCCTACGAGCAGTACTTC
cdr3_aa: CASSFPERGVAYEQYF

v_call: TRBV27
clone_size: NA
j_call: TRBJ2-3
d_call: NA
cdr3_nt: TGTGCCAGCAGTCACCAGGGACCTAGCACAGATACGCAGTATTTT
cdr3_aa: CASSHQGPSTDTQYF

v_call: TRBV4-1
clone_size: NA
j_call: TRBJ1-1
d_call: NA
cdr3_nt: TGCGCCAGCAGCCAAGTCCCACAGGTAGAGAACACTGAAGCTTTCTTT
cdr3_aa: CASSQVPQVENTEAFF

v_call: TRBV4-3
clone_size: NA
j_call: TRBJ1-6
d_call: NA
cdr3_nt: TGCGCCAGCAGCCAAGATTCGGGGTATAATTCACCCCTCCACTTT
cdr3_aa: CASSQDSGYNSPLHF

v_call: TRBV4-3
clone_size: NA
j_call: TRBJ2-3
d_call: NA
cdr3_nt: TGCGCCAGCAGCCTCCTAGGACAGAGTACAGATACGCAGTATTTT
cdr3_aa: CASSLLGQSTDTQYF

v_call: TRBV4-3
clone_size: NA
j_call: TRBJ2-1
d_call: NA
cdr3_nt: TGCGCCAGCAGCTCACCACGGGGAAATGAGCAGTTCTTC
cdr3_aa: CASSSPRGNEQFF

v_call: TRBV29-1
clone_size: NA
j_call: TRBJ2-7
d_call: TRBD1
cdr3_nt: TGCAGCGCTAGGGACAGGGGAGTCTACGAGCAGTACTTC
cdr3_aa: CSARDRGVYEQYF

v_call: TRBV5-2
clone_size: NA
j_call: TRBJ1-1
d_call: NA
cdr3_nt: TGTGCCAGCAGCCAAGAACTGCCGAACACTGAAGCTTTCTTT
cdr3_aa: CASSQELPNTEAFF

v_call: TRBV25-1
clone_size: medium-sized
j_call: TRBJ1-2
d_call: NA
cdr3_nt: TGTGCCAGCAGGAGAGGGATCTATGGCTACACCTTC
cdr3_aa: CASRRGIYGYTF

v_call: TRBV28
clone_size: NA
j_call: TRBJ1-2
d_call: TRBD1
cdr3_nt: TGTGCCAGCAGTCCTCGGACAGGGGGCTTTGGCTACACCTTC
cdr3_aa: CASSPRTGGFGYTF

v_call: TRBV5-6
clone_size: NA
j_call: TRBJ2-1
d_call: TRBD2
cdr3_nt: TGTGCCAGCAGCTTCTTTAGCGGGGGCTACAATGAGCAGTTCTTC
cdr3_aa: CASSFFSGGYNEQFF

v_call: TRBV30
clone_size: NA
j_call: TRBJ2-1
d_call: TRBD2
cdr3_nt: TGTGCCTGGAGCGGGACTAGGAATGAGCAGTTCTTC
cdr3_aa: CAWSGTRNEQFF

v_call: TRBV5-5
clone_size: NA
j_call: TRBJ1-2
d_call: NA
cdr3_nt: TGTGCCAGCAGCCCCGGCACCTTCGGCTACACCTTC
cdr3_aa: CASSPGTFGYTF

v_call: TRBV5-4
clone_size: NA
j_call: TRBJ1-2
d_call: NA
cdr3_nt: TGTGCCAGCAGCTTGGTCACAGGCGGGTCCTATGGCTACACCTTC
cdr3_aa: CASSLVTGGSYGYTF

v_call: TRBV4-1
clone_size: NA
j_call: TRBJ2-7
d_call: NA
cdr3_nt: TGCGCCAGCAGCCTACCGGACGGATTAGGGACCTACGAGCAGTACTTC
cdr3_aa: CASSLPDGLGTYEQYF

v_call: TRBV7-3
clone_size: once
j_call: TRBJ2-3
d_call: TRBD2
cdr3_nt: TGTGCCAGCAGCCAAGGGACTAGCGGGAGGACAGATACGCAGTATTTT
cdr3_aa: CASSQGTSGRTDTQYF

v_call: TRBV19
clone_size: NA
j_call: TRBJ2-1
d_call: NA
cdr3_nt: TGTGCCAGTAGTCCAGCGAGCCACAATGAGCAGTTCTTC
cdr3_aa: CASSPASHNEQFF

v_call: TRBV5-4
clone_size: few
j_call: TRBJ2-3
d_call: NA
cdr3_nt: TGTGCCAGCAGCTCCGCAGGGGCGGGTGTTACAGATACGCAGTATTTT
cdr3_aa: CASSSAGAGVTDTQYF

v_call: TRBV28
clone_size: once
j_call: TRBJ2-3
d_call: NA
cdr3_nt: TGTGCCAGCAGTTTGCACCACGTAGGAGATACGCAGTATTTT
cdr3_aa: CASSLHHVGDTQYF

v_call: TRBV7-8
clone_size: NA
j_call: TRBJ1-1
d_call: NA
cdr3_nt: TGTGCCAGCAGCTTAATAGCCAGTTCGAACACTGAAGCTTTCTTT
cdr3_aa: CASSLIASSNTEAFF

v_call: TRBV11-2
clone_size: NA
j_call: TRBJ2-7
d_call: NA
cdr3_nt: TGTGCCAGCAGCCCGAACCCTGTCGATCACGAGCAGTACTTC
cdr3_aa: CASSPNPVDHEQYF

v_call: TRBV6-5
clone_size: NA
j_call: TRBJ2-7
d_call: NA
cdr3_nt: TGTGCCAGCAAATATCCGAGCTCCTACGAGCAGTACTTC
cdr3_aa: CASKYPSSYEQYF

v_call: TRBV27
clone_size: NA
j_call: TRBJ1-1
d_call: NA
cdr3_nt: TGTGCCAGTAGGGGGAACACTGAAGCTTTCTTT
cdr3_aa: CASRGNTEAFF

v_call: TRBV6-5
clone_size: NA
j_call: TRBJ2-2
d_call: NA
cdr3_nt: TGTGCCAGCAGTTATCCCGGGGAGCTGTTTTTT
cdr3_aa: CASSYPGELFF